This TCR beta chain came from a study of blood T cell repertoires in COVID-19. Study-level information: T cells, B-cell-depleted T cells, or PBMCs provided the cDNA or gDNA that served as material.

Here immunoSEQ multiplex PCR was the method, and the copy in TCRdb shows in-frame clones only, minus some. The table has approximately 84,000 clones, about 70% seen once; the top ten hold around 5.8%. The germline CDR1 and CDR2 sequences are LGHNA and YSLEER. This CDR3 spans 21 amino acids. Trimming pared 0 bases from V and 1 base from J, leaving 22 bases between. The material sequenced was peripheral blood. The TCR originated in a man over 45 with active or convalescent COVID-19. The chain employs TRBV4-3 and TRBJ1-6, with D maybe TRBD1 (5 bases). The CDR3 spells CASSQDLSSSRVLSYNSPLHF. In DNA, the CDR3 is TGCGCCAGCAGCCAAGACCTCTCCTCAAGCAGGGTATTGTCCTATAATTCACCCCTCCACTTT.